These 32 T cell receptor beta chains were sequenced from one sample in a study of blood T cell repertoires in COVID-19. Using immunoSEQ multiplex PCR, the repertoire was profiled, and TCRdb retains in-frame clones only, with some absent. This sample carries roughly 16,000 clones, roughly nine tenths of them seen once, and the ten largest clones take about a tenth. Sequenced material: peripheral blood. The receptors stem from a man at least 80 years old with acute or convalescent COVID-19.

The chain is built from TRBV2 and TRBJ2-2; 8 bases map to TRBD2. Germline CDR1 reads SNHLY; CDR2 reads FYNNEI. CDR3 size: 15 residues. V was pared by 4 bases and J by 6 bases, with 7 bases of the junction left unmatched. CDR3 DNA: TGTGCCAGCAGTGGGACTAGCTTCCTCGCCGGGGAGCTGTTTTTT. This translates into CASSGTSFLAGELFF.

The V call is TRBV19, the J call TRBJ1-1; possibly TRBD1 for D (6 bases). Trimming left V 5 bases short and J 0 bases short, with 13 bases between. CDR1 and CDR2 (germline): LNHDA, SQIVND (reference sequence). This CDR3 contains 15 residues. CDR3 region: CASSLYRDLNTEAFF. In DNA form, the CDR3 reads TGTGCCAGTAGTTTATACAGGGACCTGAACACTGAAGCTTTCTTT.

This clone was detected once. J is TRBJ2-1 and V is TRBV21-1; TRBD2 reflects the table's D call only, with no check against the DNA. TRBV21-1 is a pseudogene segment. The CDR3 covers 15 residues. The CDR3 reads CASSRTSDSYNEQFF. CDR3 sequence (DNA): TGTGCCAGCAGCCGGACTAGCGACTCCTACAATGAGCAGTTCTTC.

This rearrangement joins TRBV11-2 to TRBJ2-7, with D perhaps TRBD1 (6 bases). CDR1 and CDR2 from the germline V gene are SGHAT and FQNNGV. The ends were cut back, 2 bases at V and 2 bases at J, with 19 bases in the middle. The CDR3 length is 17 residues. In DNA, the CDR3 is TGTGCCAGCAGCTTAACCAAGACAGGTGAGATCGCCTACGAGCAGTACTTC. As protein: CASSLTKTGEIAYEQYF.

This chain connects TRBV5-4 to TRBJ2-5; tentative D call: TRBD1 (6 bases). V was cut by 0 bases and J by 3 bases, with 9 bases left in between. CDR3 size: 14 residues. Germline-derived CDR1 and CDR2 are SGHNT and YYREEE (reference sequence). As DNA, the CDR3 is TGTGCCAGCAGCTTGGGTAACAGGGAAGAGACCCAGTACTTC. Residues: CASSLGNREETQYF.

This clone appeared once. The V gene is TRBV5-6, the J gene TRBJ1-2; 10 nucleotides align to TRBD1. After removal of 2 bases from V and 4 bases from J, the junction contained 5 bases not matched to a gene. Germline loops: CDR1 SGHDT, CDR2 YYEEEE. CDR3 length equals 15 residues. The DNA of the CDR3 is TGTGCCAGCAGCTTAGAGACAGGGGGCGTCTATGGCTACACCTTC. Translating it yields CASSLETGGVYGYTF.

This chain uses TRBV2 with TRBJ1-5, with D possibly being TRBD1 (6 bases). Germline CDR1 reads SNHLY; CDR2 reads FYNNEI. The CDR3 is 14 residues long. V was pared by 1 base and J by 5 bases, with 9 bases between. CDR3 coding DNA: TGTGCCAGCAGTGAAGGTTCAGGGGATCAGCCCCAGCATTTT. Its translation: CASSEGSGDQPQHF.

The chain couples TRBV19 to TRBJ1-1; maybe TRBD1 (5 bases). Germline CDR1 LNHDA, CDR2 SQIVND (reference sequence). Trimming pared 6 bases from V and 5 bases from J, leaving 10 bases between. The CDR3 runs to 12 residues. The CDR3 region is CASRYGGTEAFF. CDR3 nucleotide sequence: TGTGCCAGTAGGTACGGGGGGACTGAAGCTTTCTTT.

This clone was observed once. This rearrangement joins TRBV9 to TRBJ1-6; D uncertain. V gave up 4 bases and J gave up 6 bases, with 14 bases separating them. Germline CDR1 and CDR2: SGDLS and YYNGEE. CDR3 length equals 15 residues. CDR3 bases: TGTGCCAGCAGCCCACGAGGGAACGGTAATTCACCCCTCCACTTT. This encodes CASSPRGNGNSPLHF.

The chain carries TRBV5-1 and TRBJ2-1; 7 bases map to TRBD2. From germline, CDR1 is SGHRS and CDR2 YFSETQ. The V segment lost 4 bases and the J segment 1 base; nucleotides outside the gene matches: 11. The CDR3 covers 17 residues. The CDR3: CASSREAGWFSYNEQFF. CDR3 bases: TGCGCCAGCAGCCGGGAGGCCGGGTGGTTTTCCTACAATGAGCAGTTCTTC.

This CDR3 is CSVSLGAGAVNEQFF. As DNA, the CDR3 is TGCAGCGTTTCGCTCGGGGCGGGAGCAGTCAATGAGCAGTTCTTC. The genes are TRBV29-1 and TRBJ2-1; TRBD2 matches 7 bases. The CDR3 length is 15 residues. The J segment lost 6 bases and the V segment lost 5 bases, leaving 13 bases of the junction unmatched. Germline V lookup: CDR1 SQVTM, CDR2 ANQGSEA.

This chain joins TRBV5-1 and TRBJ1-1, with 7 bases identical to TRBD1. CDR3 length: 14 amino acids. The V segment lost 6 bases and the J segment 0 bases; nucleotides outside the gene matches: 5. Germline CDR1 and CDR2: SGHRS and YFSETQ. CDR3 residues: CASTQTGMNTEAFF. In nucleotides, the CDR3 is TGCGCCAGCACCCAGACAGGGATGAACACTGAAGCTTTCTTT. The complete variable domain, with remaining parts taken from reference TRBV5-1 and TRBJ1-1, reads KAGVTQTPRYLIKTRGQQVTLSCSPISGHRSVSWYQQTPGQGLQFLFEYFSETQRNKGNFPGRFSGRQFSNSRSEMNVSTLELGDSALYLCASTQTGMNTEAFFGQGTRLTVV.

The chain recombines TRBV6-5 with TRBJ1-5; 9 nucleotides line up with TRBD1. There are 14 residues in the CDR3. Looked up from germline, CDR1 is MNHEY and CDR2 is SVGAGI. V shed 5 bases and J 6 bases; nucleotides not matched to a gene: 5. The CDR3 is CASSQGQGGQPQHF. In DNA, the CDR3 is TGTGCCAGCAGTCAGGGACAGGGCGGTCAGCCCCAGCATTTT.

This chain links TRBV7-2 with TRBJ1-5; no firm D call. Germline V lookup: CDR1 SGHTA, CDR2 FQGNSA. The ends were cut back, 1 base at V and 0 bases at J, with 7 bases in the middle. The CDR3 covers 15 residues. The CDR3 loop reads CASSLGDYSNQPQHF. The CDR3 DNA follows: TGTGCCAGCAGCTTAGGAGACTATAGCAATCAGCCCCAGCATTTT.

The rearrangement uses TRBV7-8 and TRBJ1-2; 8 bases line up with TRBD1. The CDR3 runs 15 residues. Germline loops: CDR1 SGHVS, CDR2 FQNEAQ. V shed 6 bases, J shed 8 bases, and the junction held 14 bases outside the gene matches. In DNA form, the CDR3 reads TGTGCCAGCAGACCCGGACAGGGCGTATCAGGAGGCTACACCTTC. It is translated as CASRPGQGVSGGYTF.

Only one count was recorded for this clone. CDR3 DNA: TGTGCCAGCAATCCGGGACTAGCGGGAGACGAGCAGTACTTC. Translating it yields CASNPGLAGDEQYF. The V call is TRBV2, the J call TRBJ2-7, with 14 bases matching TRBD2. Germline V gene data show CDR1 as SNHLY and CDR2 as FYNNEI. The CDR3 consists of 14 residues. J gave up 5 bases and V 7 bases, and 4 bases lay outside the gene matches.

The chain couples TRBV11-3 to TRBJ2-3; weak D call: TRBD1 (6 bases). The germline V gene encodes CDR1 SGHNT and CDR2 YENEEA. Trimming pared 4 bases from V and 0 bases from J, leaving 14 bases between. The CDR3 extends over 16 amino acids. CDR3 protein: CASSSGVSPSTDTQYF. CDR3 sequence (DNA): TGTGCCAGCAGCTCAGGGGTGTCGCCTAGCACAGATACGCAGTATTTT. Combining the CDR3 with reference TRBV11-3 and TRBJ2-3 gives the whole variable domain EAGVVQSPRYKIIEKKQPVAFWCNPISGHNTLYWYLQNLGQGPELLIRYENEEAVDDSQLPKDRFSAERLKGVDSTLKIQPAELGDSAVYLCASSSGVSPSTDTQYFGPGTRLTVL.

CDR3 nucleotide sequence: TGTGCCAGCTCACCCGCGCAGGACAATGAGCAGTTCTTC. Translated, it gives CASSPAQDNEQFF. The J gene is TRBJ2-1, the V gene TRBV18; D ambiguous. Deletions cut 3 bases from V and 5 bases from J, with 8 bases between. The V gene's germline CDR1 is KGHSH and CDR2 LQKENI. The CDR3 sequence is 13 residues long.

The CDR3 loop reads CASSSGSIEHEQFF. The CDR3 region has the DNA TGTGCCAGCTCCAGCGGGAGTATTGAGCATGAGCAGTTCTTC. V gene TRBV11-3 combines with J gene TRBJ2-1, with TRBD2 matching 8 bases. V lost 8 bases and J lost 8; bases outside the gene matches: 11. CDR3 length: 14 amino acids. Germline values: CDR1 SGHNT, CDR2 YENEEA.

The V gene is TRBV19, the J gene TRBJ2-1; the D gene is possibly TRBD2 (6 bases). The V gene's germline CDR1 is LNHDA and CDR2 SQIVND (reference sequence). Trimming removed 6 bases from V and 4 bases from J, with 13 bases in between. The CDR3 consists of 14 residues. The CDR3 nucleotides are TGTGCCAGTAGACTTAGTGGAGGGTACAATGAGCAGTTCTTC. Protein: CASRLSGGYNEQFF.

The chain has TRBV2 and TRBJ1-5, with a tentative D call TRBD1 (6 bases). Germline CDR1 SNHLY, CDR2 FYNNEI. V was trimmed by 6 bases and J by 3 bases, leaving 15 bases between them. The CDR3 has 15 residues. The CDR3 protein is CASRSQGNNNQPQHF. CDR3 nucleotide sequence: TGTGCCAGCAGGTCCCAGGGGAACAACAATCAGCCCCAGCATTTT.

J is TRBJ2-3 and V is TRBV5-4, with TRBD1 matching 7 bases. The CDR3 totals 15 residues. The germline V gene has CDR1 SGHNT and CDR2 YYREEE (reference sequence). V shed 4 bases, J shed 3 bases, and the junction held 8 bases outside the gene matches. The CDR3 nucleotides read TGTGCCAGCAGCCTCCGGACAGGCGGGACAGATACGCAGTATTTT. It specifies CASSLRTGGTDTQYF.

The chain recombines TRBV7-3 with TRBJ2-7; 8 positions match TRBD2. Per the germline V gene, CDR1 is SGHTA and CDR2 is FQGTGA. The CDR3 runs to 16 residues. The trim removed 4 bases at V and 1 base at J, leaving 9 bases unmatched. The CDR3 sequence: CASSSTGGAASYEQYF. CDR3 sequence (DNA): TGTGCCAGCAGCTCGACCGGGGGGGCGGCGTCCTACGAGCAGTACTTC.

The chain combines TRBV7-9 with TRBJ1-2; TRBD1 matches at 10 bases. The CDR3 has 17 amino acids. Germline V gene data show CDR1 as SEHNR and CDR2 as FQNEAQ (reference sequence). V gave up 5 bases and J gave up 8 bases; unmatched junction bases: 17. CDR3 in DNA: TGTGCCAGCAGCCGCGGGAGTGGAGGGACAGGGGAACGAGGCTACACCTTC. Residues: CASSRGSGGTGERGYTF. The full variable domain, with the rest looked up from reference TRBV7-9 and TRBJ1-2, is DTGVSQNPRHKITKRGQNVTFRCDPISEHNRLYWYRQTLGQGPEFLTYFQNEAQLEKSRLLSDRFSAERPKGSFSTLEIQRTEQGDSAMYLCASSRGSGGTGERGYTFGSGTRLTVV.

The chain joins TRBV7-3 to TRBJ2-1; TRBD1 aligns across 11 bases. Per germline, CDR1 SGHTA and CDR2 FQGTGA. With 5 bases clipped from V and 9 bases from J, the junction kept 6 bases outside the gene matches. The CDR3 runs 14 residues. The CDR3 DNA sequence: TGTGCCAGCAGCGAGGGACAGGGGGTCGGTGAGCAGTTCTTC. This sequence encodes CASSEGQGVGEQFF.

In DNA form, the CDR3 reads TGCAGTGCTAGTCTAGCGGGGTCCTACAATGAGCAGTTCTTC. Encoded protein: CSASLAGSYNEQFF. This chain uses TRBV20-1 with TRBJ2-1; TRBD2 aligns across 9 bases. V trimming: 3 bases; J trimming: 1 base; junction bases outside the gene matches: 1. Germline V gene lookup returns CDR1 DFQATT and CDR2 SNEGSKA (reference sequence). The CDR3 runs to 14 residues.

The genes are TRBV30 and TRBJ1-1; D is ambiguous. The CDR3 is 13 residues long. Germline V gives CDR1 GTSNPN, CDR2 SVGIG (reference sequence). The V end was cut by 2 bases, the J end by 1 base, with 8 bases between. The CDR3 DNA is TGTGCCTGGAGTTCCCAGGAGAACACTGAAGCTTTCTTT. This translates into CAWSSQENTEAFF.

J is TRBJ1-1 and V is TRBV19, with D unresolved. CDR1 and CDR2 (germline): LNHDA, SQIVND (reference sequence). The CDR3 is 15 residues long. The germline V and J ends were trimmed by 5 bases and 4 bases, with 17 bases remaining between them. CDR3 in DNA: TGTGCCAGTAGTCCGTGGGGAACGGGAGCCACTGAAGCTTTCTTT. Its protein product is CASSPWGTGATEAFF.

This clone turned up a few times. V usage is TRBV28 and J usage is TRBJ2-7; TRBD2 might be the D (6 bases). Per the germline V gene, CDR1 is MDHEN and CDR2 is SYDVKM. Trimming removed 4 bases from V and 7 bases from J, with 11 bases in between. The CDR3 spans 12 residues. The CDR3 DNA is TGTGCCAGCAGTTCAGGGAGGTGGGAGCAGTACTTC. As protein: CASSSGRWEQYF. The whole variable domain, filled in from reference TRBV28 and TRBJ2-7, reads DVKVTQSSRYLVKRTGEKVFLECVQDMDHENMFWYRQDPGLGLRLIYFSYDVKMKEKGDIPEGYSVSREKKERFSLILESASTNQTSMYLCASSSGRWEQYFGPGTRLTVT.

This clone was counted a single time. The J gene is TRBJ2-3, the V gene TRBV5-1; TRBD2 aligns across 9 bases. With V trimmed by 0 bases and J by 4 bases, 6 bases remained unmatched. CDR1 is SGHRS and CDR2 is YFSETQ in the germline V gene. The CDR3 covers 16 residues. DNA of the CDR3: TGCGCCAGCAGCTTGGTCGGGCGGGGGGGCGCAGATACGCAGTATTTT. It codes for CASSLVGRGGADTQYF.

The chain has TRBV24-1 and TRBJ2-3, with D hard to call. V lost 6 bases, J lost 2 bases, and 8 bases lay in between. The CDR3 totals 13 residues. Per germline, CDR1 KGHDR and CDR2 SFDVKD. This CDR3 reads CATSSTVTDTQYF. The CDR3 coding sequence is TGTGCCACCAGTAGCACAGTCACAGATACGCAGTATTTT.

This chain uses TRBV9 with TRBJ2-2, with 10 nucleotides matching TRBD1. The germline CDR1 and CDR2 sequences are SGDLS and YYNGEE. Trimming cost V 3 bases and J 2 bases; bases outside gene matches: 4. The CDR3 spans 16 residues. CDR3: CASSEWDRGNTGELFF. DNA for the CDR3: TGTGCCAGCAGCGAATGGGACAGGGGCAACACCGGGGAGCTGTTTTTT.